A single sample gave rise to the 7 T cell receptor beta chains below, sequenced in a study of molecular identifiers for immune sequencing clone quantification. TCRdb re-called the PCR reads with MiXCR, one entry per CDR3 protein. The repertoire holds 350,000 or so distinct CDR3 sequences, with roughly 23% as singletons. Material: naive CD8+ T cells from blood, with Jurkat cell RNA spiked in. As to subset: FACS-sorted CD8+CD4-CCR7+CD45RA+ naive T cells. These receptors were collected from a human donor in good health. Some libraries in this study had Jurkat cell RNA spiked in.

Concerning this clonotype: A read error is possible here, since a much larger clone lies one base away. This chain's CDR3 is CASIPSVGRAKNIQYF. CDR3 DNA sequence: TGTGCCAGTATCCCATCGGTCGGTAGGGCCAAAAACATTCAGTACTTC. This chain joins TRBV19 and TRBJ2-4; D not certain. The germline gives CDR1 LNHDA, CDR2 SQIVND (reference sequence). V shed 7 bases and J shed 1 base, with 17 bases lying between them. The CDR3 loop spans 16 amino acids.

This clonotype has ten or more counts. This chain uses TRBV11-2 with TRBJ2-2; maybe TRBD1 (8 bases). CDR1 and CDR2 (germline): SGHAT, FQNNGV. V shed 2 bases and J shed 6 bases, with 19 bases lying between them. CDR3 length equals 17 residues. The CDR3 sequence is CASSLLVRTGGAGELFF. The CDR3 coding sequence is TGTGCCAGCAGCTTATTGGTCCGAACAGGGGGGGCCGGGGAGCTGTTTTTT. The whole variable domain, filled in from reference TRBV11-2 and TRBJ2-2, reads EAGVAQSPRYKIIEKRQSVAFWCNPISGHATLYWYQQILGQGPKLLIQFQNNGVVDDSQLPKDRFSAERLKGVDSTLKIQPAKLEDSAVYLCASSLLVRTGGAGELFFGEGSRLTVL.

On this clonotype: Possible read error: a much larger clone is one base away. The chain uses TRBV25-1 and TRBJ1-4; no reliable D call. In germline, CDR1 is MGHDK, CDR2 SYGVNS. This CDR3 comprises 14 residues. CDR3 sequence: CASSEAISNEKLVF. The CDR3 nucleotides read TGTGCCAGCAGTGAGGCTATTTCTAATGAAAAACTGGTTTTT.

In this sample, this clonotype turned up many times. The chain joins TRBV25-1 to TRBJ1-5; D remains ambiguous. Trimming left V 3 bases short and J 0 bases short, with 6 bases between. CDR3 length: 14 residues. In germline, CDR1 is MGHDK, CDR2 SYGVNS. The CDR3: CASSDRYSNQPQHF. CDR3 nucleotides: TGTGCCAGCAGTGACCGATATAGCAATCAGCCCCAGCATTTT.

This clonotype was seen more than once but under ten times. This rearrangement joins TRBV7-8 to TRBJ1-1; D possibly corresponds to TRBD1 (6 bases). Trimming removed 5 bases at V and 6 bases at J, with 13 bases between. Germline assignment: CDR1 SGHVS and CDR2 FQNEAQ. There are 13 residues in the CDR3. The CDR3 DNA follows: TGTGCCAGCAGCCAGGGGATCTTGGCTGAAGCTTTCTTT. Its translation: CASSQGILAEAFF.

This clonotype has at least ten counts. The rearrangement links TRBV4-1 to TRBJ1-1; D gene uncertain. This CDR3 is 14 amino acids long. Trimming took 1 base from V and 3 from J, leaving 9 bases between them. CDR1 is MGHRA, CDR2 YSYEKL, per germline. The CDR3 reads CASSQGFGYTEAFF. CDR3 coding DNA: TGCGCCAGCAGCCAAGGTTTCGGGTACACTGAAGCTTTCTTT.

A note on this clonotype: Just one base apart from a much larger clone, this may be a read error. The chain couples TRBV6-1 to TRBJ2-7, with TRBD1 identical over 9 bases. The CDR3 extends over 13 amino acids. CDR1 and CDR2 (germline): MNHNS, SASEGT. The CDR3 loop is CVSSSGQGWEQYF. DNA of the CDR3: TGTGTCAGCAGTTCTGGACAGGGGTGGGAGCAGTACTTC.